The clone carrying this T cell receptor beta chain was observed a handful of times. This entry comes from a study of Graves' ophthalmopathy and Graves' hyperthyroidism. In the study overall: No treatment had been given when peripheral blood was collected at initial diagnosis.

The CDR3 covers 16 residues. V lost 7 bases and J lost 0, with 13 bases in between. Germline CDR1 and CDR2: MNHEY and SVGAGI. Amplifying from RNA transcripts, the study obtained TCR beta CDR3 regions. In the first round, RT-PCR was carried out with HTBI primers, and a multiplex PCR formed the second round. MiXCR, applied by TCRdb to the multiplex PCR reads, yields one record per CDR3 protein. The sample contains about 620,000 distinct CDR3 sequences, over 20% of which appear only once. The sequence derives from a woman aged 18-29 years with stable Graves' hyperthyroidism. Some clones in this sample may be carry-over from other donors' samples. Sequencing was done on a sample of peripheral blood. The genes are TRBV6-5 and TRBJ1-6, with D hard to call. The DNA of the CDR3 is TGTGCCAGCATTTTCGAGTACTCCTCCTATAATTCACCCCTCCACTTT. Protein product: CASIFEYSSYNSPLHF.